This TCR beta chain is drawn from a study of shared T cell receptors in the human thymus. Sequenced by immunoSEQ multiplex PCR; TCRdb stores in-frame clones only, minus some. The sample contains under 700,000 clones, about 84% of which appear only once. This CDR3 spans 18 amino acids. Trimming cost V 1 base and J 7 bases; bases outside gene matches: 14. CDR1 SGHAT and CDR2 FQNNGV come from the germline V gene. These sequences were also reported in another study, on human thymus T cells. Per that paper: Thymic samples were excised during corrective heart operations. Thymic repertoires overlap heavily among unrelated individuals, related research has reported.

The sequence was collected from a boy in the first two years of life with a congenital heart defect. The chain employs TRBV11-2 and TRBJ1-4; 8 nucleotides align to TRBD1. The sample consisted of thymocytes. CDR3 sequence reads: CASSLASTDRGEVEKLFF. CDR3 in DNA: TGTGCCAGCAGCTTAGCTTCGACAGACAGGGGAGAGGTTGAAAAACTGTTTTTT.